This TCR beta chain came from a study of T cell responses to AZD1222 COVID-19 vaccine. For the study at large: The analysis combined second doses at about 4 or about 12 weeks.

General study points: Reports indicate that nearly half of spike-specific TCRs are directed at unmutated variant regions. The study sampled repertoires only after the peak T cell response. The number of AZD1222 recipients seropositive at baseline was only five or six.

Comments on this clone: Its antigen is not known.

Clones were sequenced by immunoSEQ multiplex PCR, and TCRdb holds only the in-frame ones, with some missing. The table has roughly 130,000 clones, around 90% seen once. Germline V gives CDR1 SGDLS, CDR2 YYNGEE. CDR3 size: 13 residues. V gave up 4 bases and J gave up 7 bases, with 11 bases separating them. The origin of this receptor is an adult in good health. Sequenced material: peripheral blood, taken on day 0 of AZD1222 vaccination. This sequence joins TRBV9 and TRBJ2-2; a weak D match, TRBD2 (5 bases). CDR3 amino acids: CASSIRRGGELFF. CDR3 sequence (DNA): TGTGCCAGCAGCATCAGACGGGGCGGGGAGCTGTTTTTT.